The subject of this entry is one TCR beta chain. Its target is not known. These data originate in a study of T cell responses to AZD1222 COVID-19 vaccine. Findings and caveats of the study: Vaccination with two AZD1222 doses was followed by a rise in Spike-specific TCR breadth and depth. Most donors were white British and more were female, and clonal diversity was possibly underestimated. Reports say nearly half of spike-specific TCRs go after unmutated variant regions.

After removal of 5 bases from V and 12 bases from J, the junction contained 13 bases not matched to a gene. Germline assignment: CDR1 GTSNPN and CDR2 SVGIG (reference sequence). This CDR3 spans 14 amino acids. Clones were sequenced by immunoSEQ multiplex PCR, and TCRdb holds only the in-frame ones, with some missing. The data contain about 160,000 clones, 70% to 90% of them singletons. Source: peripheral blood, taken 28 days after the second AZD1222 dose. V and J are TRBV30 and TRBJ2-1; 10 positions match TRBD1. This TCR was recovered from an adult who received the AZD1222 COVID-19 vaccine. The DNA of the CDR3 is TGTGCCTGGTCCCGGGACAGGGGCGTTCTTGGGCAGTTCTTC. Translated, it gives CAWSRDRGVLGQFF.